This T cell receptor (beta chain) is from a study of response to subunit inactivated influenza vaccine. Study-wide findings and caveats: A suggestion made by the authors is that each seasonal influenza vaccination recruits few new T cells.

This clonotype was seen repeatedly, ten times or more. Its antigen is unidentified. TCRdb called the RT-PCR reads again in MiXCR, with one record for every CDR3 protein. Of about 180,000 distinct CDR3 sequences in the sample, about 9.3% were seen once. Trimming took 1 base from V and 6 from J, leaving 10 bases between them. The CDR3 has 13 amino acids. Germline V gene lookup returns CDR1 SGHTA and CDR2 FQGNSA. This clonotype was obtained from a man over 45 who received an inactivated influenza vaccine. The gene calls are TRBV7-2 and TRBJ2-7; D may be TRBD2 (5 bases). The sequencing here drew on non-naive T cells sorted from PBMCs, taken on the day of vaccination. CDR3 sequence reads: CASSLERRREQYF. The CDR3 nucleotides read TGTGCCAGCAGCTTAGAACGGAGGCGCGAGCAGTACTTC.